Listed below are T cell receptor beta chains from one sample, sequenced in a study of blood T cells in healthy people across ages. TCRdb fed the 5' RACE reads into MiXCR, producing one record per CDR3 protein. Of some 1.4 million distinct CDR3 sequences listed, approximately 40% are singletons. Sample: blood. All receptors derive from a woman aged 18-29 years in good health. Both conserved end residues are part of each CDR3. A D gene is named only where the DNA matches it firmly. Only some rows state a clone size, as once, few, many or a class for expanded clones.

CDR3 DNA | CDR3 protein | J gene | D gene | V gene | clone size
TGTGCCAGCAGCGCCGTCCTAGCGGGAGGCCCCACAGATACGCAGTATTTT | CASSAVLAGGPTDTQYF | TRBJ2-3 | TRBD2 | TRBV4-2 | NA
TGTGCCAGCAGCACGCCAATAAGGGATTCACCCCTCCACTTT | CASSTPIRDSPLHF | TRBJ1-6 | NA | TRBV6-2/TRBV6-3 | NA
TGTGCCAGCACCGGGGGCTCCACTGAAGCTTTCTTT | CASTGGSTEAFF | TRBJ1-1 | NA | TRBV6-1 | NA
TGTGCCAGCAGTTACTCTTCCCCCGCTACCCAGTACTTC | CASSYSSPATQYF | TRBJ2-7 | NA | TRBV6-5 | few
TGCAGTCTCCGGACTAGCTATGAGCAGTTCTTC | CSLRTSYEQFF | TRBJ2-1 | TRBD2 | TRBV20-1 | NA
TGTGCCAGCTTCCCCAGACAGGGACTAGCGGGGGACTACACCGGGGAGCTGTTTTTT | CASFPRQGLAGDYTGELFF | TRBJ2-2 | TRBD2 | TRBV2 | few
TGTGCCAGCAGTTTTGGGAGGGCCGTCTACAATGAGCAGTTCTTC | CASSFGRAVYNEQFF | TRBJ2-1 | TRBD2 | TRBV12-3/TRBV12-4 | few
TGCAGTGCTAGGACGGACCCCCCCAGGCCCCTCCACTTT | CSARTDPPRPLHF | TRBJ1-6 | NA | TRBV20-1 | NA
TGCAGTGCTAAAATGGGGGCCGCAGATACGCAGTATTTT | CSAKMGAADTQYF | TRBJ2-3 | NA | TRBV20-1 | NA
TGTGCCAGCAACGATGACATTCAGTACTTC | CASNDDIQYF | TRBJ2-4 | NA | TRBV11-2 | few
TGCGCCAGCAGCTTGGAAGGGACGCTGAACACTGAAGCTTTCTTT | CASSLEGTLNTEAFF | TRBJ1-1 | NA | TRBV5-1 | NA
TGTGCCAGCAGCCAAGATGGGGGAGAAGAGACCCAGTACTTC | CASSQDGGEETQYF | TRBJ2-5 | NA | TRBV4-2 | few
TGTGCCAGCGGCCAACTTCTAGCGGGAGAGGTGTGGAATGAGCAGTTCTTC | CASGQLLAGEVWNEQFF | TRBJ2-1 | TRBD2 | TRBV4-2 | NA
TGCGCCAGCAGCCAAGTGCACAGCGAGTCCTACGAGCAGTACTTC | CASSQVHSESYEQYF | TRBJ2-7 | NA | TRBV4-1 | few
TGCAGTGCTAGAGGGACTAGGAGGGGGGAGTGGGAGCAGTACTTC | CSARGTRRGEWEQYF | TRBJ2-5 | NA | TRBV20-1 | NA
TGCAGTGCCCCCGGAGAAAGTCTACTTCAGCCCCAGCATTTT | CSAPGESLLQPQHF | TRBJ1-5 | NA | TRBV20-1 | few
TGTGCCAGCATCCAAGGACTCCCCACCTACGAGCAGTACTTC | CASIQGLPTYEQYF | TRBJ2-7 | NA | TRBV6-1 | few
TGCAGTGCCCGGGGACAGGGTTGGAGCGAGCAGTACTTC | CSARGQGWSEQYF | TRBJ2-7 | TRBD1 | TRBV20-1 | NA
TGTGCCAGCAGCACCCGGACAGGGGAAAAATTTAAGGATGGCTACACCTTC | CASSTRTGEKFKDGYTF | TRBJ1-2 | TRBD1 | TRBV3-1 | NA
TGTGCCAGCCCCACCGAGGGGGACAACTATGGCTACACCTTC | CASPTEGDNYGYTF | TRBJ1-2 | NA | TRBV2 | few
TGTGCCATCAGTGAGTCCCGGGACGGCACCTACGAGCAGTACTTC | CAISESRDGTYEQYF | TRBJ2-7 | NA | TRBV10-3 | NA
TGTGCCAGCAGTGCGCACGAGACCCAGTACTTC | CASSAHETQYF | TRBJ2-5 | NA | TRBV12-3/TRBV12-4 | few
TGTGCCAGCAGCAAAGCGAATAGCGGGAGGATAGATACGCAGTATTTT | CASSKANSGRIDTQYF | TRBJ2-3 | NA | TRBV21-1 | once
TGTGCCAGCAGTTTTCTATTTAGGACTAGCGGGGCGAGTGATACGCAGTATTTT | CASSFLFRTSGASDTQYF | TRBJ2-3 | TRBD2 | TRBV6-5 | NA
TGTGCCAGCAGCCAAGAAGACAGAGATACGCAGTATTTT | CASSQEDRDTQYF | TRBJ2-3 | NA | TRBV4-2 | few
TGTGCCAGCAGTAAGACAGCTGATCAGCCCCAGCATTTT | CASSKTADQPQHF | TRBJ1-5 | NA | TRBV2 | NA
TGCAGCGTTGAAGTTTTTCCGGGACAGAAGGGGAATTATGGCTACACCTTC | CSVEVFPGQKGNYGYTF | TRBJ1-2 | TRBD1 | TRBV29-1 | few
TGTGCCAGCAGCTTAGCGGGACTAGCGGCCGAGCAGTACTTC | CASSLAGLAAEQYF | TRBJ2-7 | TRBD2 | TRBV7-2 | NA
TGTGCCAGCAGCCCCATCGGGGGAATAGCCAAAAACATTCAGTACTTC | CASSPIGGIAKNIQYF | TRBJ2-4 | NA | TRBV3-1 | few
TGTGCCGGCAGTTACTCGCCCGCCGGGGACAGGAACTCCTACGAGCAGTACTTC | CAGSYSPAGDRNSYEQYF | TRBJ2-7 | TRBD1 | TRBV6-2/TRBV6-3 | NA
TGTGCCAGCACCGTATTGGGCGGGGGGGCTTATCTTGAGCAGTTCTTC | CASTVLGGGAYLEQFF | TRBJ2-1 | TRBD2 | TRBV28 | NA
TGTGCCAGCAGGCACCCGGGACTTAACAATGAGCAGTTCTTC | CASRHPGLNNEQFF | TRBJ2-1 | NA | TRBV6-6 | few